This record concerns one T cell receptor beta chain sequence. The germline V gene encodes CDR1 LGHNA and CDR2 YNFKEQ. This CDR3 has 20 amino acids. The V end lost 4 bases, the J end lost 0 bases, and 25 bases lay between the germline ends. This entry is derived from a study of T-cell reconstitution after alpha-beta-depleted transplantation in children. TCRbeta library construction was performed incorporating unique molecular identifiers. TCRdb re-analysed the PCR reads in MiXCR, keeping a single row per CDR3 protein. The table lists 400,000 to 450,000 distinct CDR3 sequences, roughly 44% of them singletons.

The rearrangement uses TRBV4-2 and TRBJ2-1, with D perhaps assigned TRBD1 or TRBD2 (7 bases each). The clonotype was recovered from a girl between 2 and 10 years old with aplastic anemia, due to receive a stem cell transplant. The starting material was PBMCs, obtained before TCRalphabeta/CD19-depleted stem cell transplant. DNA for the CDR3: TGTGCCAGCAGCCCACCTAGGGCTTCAGGGGGGGCGAGCTCCTACAATGAGCAGTTCTTC. Residues: CASSPPRASGGASSYNEQFF.